Described below is a single T cell receptor beta chain sequence and its context. This clonotype has a handful of counts. Its antigen target is currently unknown. No much larger clonotype is one base removed from it; base qualities were not supplied. This sample was included in a study of spatial heterogeneity in lung cancer (dated by TCRdb to about 2019). General notes on the study: Beta-chain transcripts were consistently detected in greater numbers than alpha-chain transcripts, which likely reflected higher beta-chain transcript abundance. In the raw uncorrected reads, each unique combination of TCR and UMI appeared on average more than ten times. In non-small cell lung cancer, the study made a quantitative comparison of TCR alpha and beta repertoires among multiple tumor regions, matched nontumor lung and blood. Nonsynonymous mutation counts, determined by whole-exome sequencing of tumor tissue, were related to TCR repertoire features. At surgery, hundreds of tumor regions, 61 to 75 matched nontumor lung samples and 56 PBMC samples were TCR-sequenced for both alpha and beta chains.

Here V drops 4 bases and J drops 3 bases, and the junction holds 6 bases not matched to any gene. The germline V gene sets CDR1 to LGHNA and CDR2 to YSLEER. Counted from cysteine to phenylalanine, this CDR3 has 15 amino acids. CDR3 DNA only is kept here, 45 bases in frame from base 1. Libraries were built with 5' RACE. The reads were generated on a NextSeq 500. In the TCR library protocol, a unique molecular identifier was attached to each TCR cDNA molecule so that PCR and sequencing errors could be corrected. The paper's processing steps were these. TCR identification, UMI-based error correction and CDR3 extraction were performed with Decombinator tools. TCRs above a frequency of 2 per 1,000, corresponding to the top 1% of the tumor frequency distribution, were defined as expanded. Each repertoire was subsampled 100 times to 5,000 TCRs, after which Renyi diversity was computed with the R vegan package. CDR3 similarity networks were built from amino acid triplet string-kernel similarity, with CDR3s being connected when pairwise similarity was above 0.82. TCRdb reanalyzed the raw reads on its own, using fastp at Q25 for trimming and MiXCR for clone calling, and kept in-frame beta chains. Entries are consolidated by CDR3 protein sequence, retaining the most common genes and DNA. The V and J calls shown here were made by TCRdb, not taken from the authors' results. This sample lists approximately 39,000 distinct CDR3 sequences; around 5.8% were detected once. The ten top clones hold roughly 11% of the sample.

Overall study results and their limits: Additional single-cell paired TCR alpha and beta sequencing was considered necessary to confirm, at a functional level, the hypothesis that regional TCRs recognize regional mutations. Ubiquitous expanded tumor TCRs showed up in blood more often at tumor resection than at routine follow-up.

The label giving this sample's time point can be read as: sample taken at primary tumor resection. TCR sequencing used whole RNA extracted from tumor and nontumor lung tissue, or from cryopreserved PBMC samples, without cell sorting. The donors were 72 patients from the lung TRACERx cohort who had early-stage, untreated non-small cell lung cancer. Patients were selected for TCR sequencing only if sufficient RNA was available from at least two tumor regions. The chain is made from TRBV4-3 and TRBJ2-3, with 8 bases aligning to TRBD2. The sequencing used PBMCs, collected at surgery. This receptor was identified in a male donor with early-stage non-small cell lung cancer. In nucleotides, the sequence is TGCGCCAGCAGCCTCCGGCTAGCGGGTACAGATACGCAGTATTTT. Its protein product is CASSLRLAGTDTQYF.